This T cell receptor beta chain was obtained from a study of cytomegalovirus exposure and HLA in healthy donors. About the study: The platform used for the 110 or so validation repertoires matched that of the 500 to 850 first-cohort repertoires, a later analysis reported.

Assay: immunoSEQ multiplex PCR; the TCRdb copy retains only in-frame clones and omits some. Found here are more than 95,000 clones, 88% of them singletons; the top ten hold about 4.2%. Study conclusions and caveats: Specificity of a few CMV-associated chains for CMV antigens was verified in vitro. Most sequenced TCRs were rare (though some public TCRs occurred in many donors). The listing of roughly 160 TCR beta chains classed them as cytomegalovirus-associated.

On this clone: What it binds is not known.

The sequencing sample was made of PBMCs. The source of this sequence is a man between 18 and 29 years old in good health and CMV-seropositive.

The DNA for the CDR3 is TGTGCCAGCAGCTGGGGCAGGCCCCCAGAGACCCAGTACTTC. Protein sequence: CASSWGRPPETQYF. This rearrangement joins TRBV11-2 to TRBJ2-5; possible D gene TRBD1, 5 bases. Between the trimmed V and J ends, which lost 4 bases and 4 bases, there was a span of 13 bases. CDR3 size: 14 residues. Germline CDR1 and CDR2: SGHAT and FQNNGV.